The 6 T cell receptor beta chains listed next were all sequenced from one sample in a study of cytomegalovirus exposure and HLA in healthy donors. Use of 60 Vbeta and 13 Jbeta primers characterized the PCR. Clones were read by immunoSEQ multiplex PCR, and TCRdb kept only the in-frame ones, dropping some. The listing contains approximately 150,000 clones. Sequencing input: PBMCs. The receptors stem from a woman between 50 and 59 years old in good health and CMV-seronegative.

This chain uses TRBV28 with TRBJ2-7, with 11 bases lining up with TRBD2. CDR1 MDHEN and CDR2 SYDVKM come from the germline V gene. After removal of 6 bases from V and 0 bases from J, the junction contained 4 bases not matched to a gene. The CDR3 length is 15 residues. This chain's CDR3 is CASRGTSGSSYEQYF. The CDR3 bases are TGTGCCAGCAGGGGGACTAGCGGAAGCTCCTACGAGCAGTACTTC. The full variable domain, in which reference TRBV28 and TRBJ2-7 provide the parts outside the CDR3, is DVKVTQSSRYLVKRTGEKVFLECVQDMDHENMFWYRQDPGLGLRLIYFSYDVKMKEKGDIPEGYSVSREKKERFSLILESASTNQTSMYLCASRGTSGSSYEQYFGPGTRLTVT.

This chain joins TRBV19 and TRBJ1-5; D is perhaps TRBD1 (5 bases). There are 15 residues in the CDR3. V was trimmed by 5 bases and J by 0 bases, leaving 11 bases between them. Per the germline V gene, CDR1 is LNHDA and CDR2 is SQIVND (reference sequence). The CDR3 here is CASSPRVYSNQPQHF. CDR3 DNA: TGTGCCAGTAGTCCCAGGGTTTATAGCAATCAGCCCCAGCATTTT.

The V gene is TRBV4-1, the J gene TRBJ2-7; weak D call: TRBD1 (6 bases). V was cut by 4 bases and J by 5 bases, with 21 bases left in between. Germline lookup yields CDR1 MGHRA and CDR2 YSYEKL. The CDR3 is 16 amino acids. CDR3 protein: CASSRTSVGGEDEQYF. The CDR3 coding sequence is TGCGCCAGCAGCCGCACGAGTGTAGGGGGAGAGGACGAGCAGTACTTC.

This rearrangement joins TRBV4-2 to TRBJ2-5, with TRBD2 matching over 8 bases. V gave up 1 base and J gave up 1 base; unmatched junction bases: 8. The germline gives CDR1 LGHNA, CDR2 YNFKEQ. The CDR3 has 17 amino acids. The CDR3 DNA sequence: TGTGCCAGCAGCCAAGGAAGAAGCGGGGGTTTCCAAGAGACCCAGTACTTC. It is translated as CASSQGRSGGFQETQYF.

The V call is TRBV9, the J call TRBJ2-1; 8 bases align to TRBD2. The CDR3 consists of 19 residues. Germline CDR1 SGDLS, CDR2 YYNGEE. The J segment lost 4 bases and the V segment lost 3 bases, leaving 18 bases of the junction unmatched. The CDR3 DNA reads TGTGCCAGCAGCGAGGAACCCCTCAGGACTAGCAAGATTTACAATGAGCAGTTCTTC. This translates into CASSEEPLRTSKIYNEQFF.

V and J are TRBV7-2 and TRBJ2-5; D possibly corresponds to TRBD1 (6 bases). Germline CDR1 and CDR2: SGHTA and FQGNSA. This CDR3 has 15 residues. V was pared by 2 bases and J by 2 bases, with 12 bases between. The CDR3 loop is CASSLHGQGQETQYF. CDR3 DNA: TGTGCCAGCAGCTTACACGGCCAGGGGCAAGAGACCCAGTACTTC.